The source of this T cell receptor (beta chain) is a study of control samples from healthy donors and cancer patients. The protocol was immunoSEQ multiplex PCR, while the TCRdb copy is restricted to in-frame clones and leaves out a portion. The profile shows 110,000 to 150,000 clones, roughly 90% of them singletons. There are 14 residues in the CDR3. The germline gives CDR1 MGHDK, CDR2 SYGVNS. Trimming took 4 bases from V and 3 from J; bases not matched to a gene: 0. The V and J genes are TRBV25-1 and TRBJ2-7, with 13 bases that match TRBD2. Sequenced: blood. The receptor comes from a man younger than 40 in good health. CDR3 sequence (DNA): TGTGCCAGCAGTGGGACTAGCGGGAGCTACGAGCAGTACTTC. It translates to CASSGTSGSYEQYF.